Below, 15 T cell receptor beta chains from the same sample are listed, as sequenced in a study of naive and memory T cell subsets. Two oligonucleotides, mixed equimolar, formed the beta constant-region primer covering TRBC1 and TRBC2. TCRdb used MiXCR to reprocess the UMI-ligation and nested PCR reads, holding one entry per CDR3 protein. The sample carries about 90,000 distinct CDR3 sequences, 7% recorded once. Sequencing was done on a sample of central memory CD4+ T cells from blood. These receptors came from a human donor in good health.

The chain recombines TRBV14 with TRBJ1-3, with a weak D call TRBD1 (5 bases). The CDR3 contains 15 residues. Germline V lookup: CDR1 SGHDN, CDR2 FVKESK. V was clipped by 0 bases and J by 3 bases, with 9 bases between them. The DNA of the CDR3 is TGTGCCAGCAGCCAAGACGGGGGGGTTGGAAACACCATATATTTT. It translates to CASSQDGGVGNTIYF.

This clonotype has a count of ten or more. The V gene is TRBV29-1, the J gene TRBJ2-1, with TRBD2 identical over 11 bases. The CDR3 spans 17 residues. Germline CDR1 SQVTM, CDR2 ANQGSEA. V was clipped by 7 bases and J by 0 bases; unmatched bases: 11. Here the CDR3 reads CSAKSASGGFSYNEQFF. DNA of the CDR3: TGCAGCGCCAAGAGCGCTAGCGGGGGGTTCTCCTACAATGAGCAGTTCTTC.

Concerning this clonotype: One base away lies a much larger clone, so this may be a sequencing read error. The chain carries TRBV20-1 and TRBJ2-7; 7 bases fit TRBD2. The CDR3 is 15 residues long. Germline V gene sequence: CDR1 DFQATT, CDR2 SNEGSKA (reference sequence). The CDR3 protein is CGARPGEGVINEQYF. The CDR3 coding sequence is TGCGGTGCTAGACCCGGGGAGGGTGTAATCAACGAGCAGTACTTC.

This clonotype has a count of ten or more. The rearrangement joins TRBV7-6 to TRBJ2-3, with D possibly being TRBD2 (5 bases). Germline CDR1 is SGHVS and CDR2 is FNYEAQ. CDR3 length equals 14 residues. Deletions cut 5 bases from V and 2 bases from J, with 11 bases between. The CDR3: CASSVTGITDTQYF. Here the CDR3 DNA reads TGTGCCAGCAGCGTGACGGGGATCACAGATACGCAGTATTTT.

This clonotype came up a few times. The gene calls are TRBV7-9 and TRBJ2-3; 7 bases match TRBD2. The germline V gene encodes CDR1 SEHNR and CDR2 FQNEAQ (reference sequence). The V gene end was trimmed by 1 base and the J gene end by 6 bases; junction bases not matched to a gene: 4. This CDR3 region has 14 residues. The CDR3 DNA reads as TGTGCCAGCAGCTTAGGCGGGGGTAAGGATACGCAGTATTTT. It specifies CASSLGGGKDTQYF.

V gene TRBV4-3 combines with J gene TRBJ2-2; D is unresolved. This CDR3 has 15 amino acids. Trimming stripped 1 base from V and 6 bases from J, with 12 bases between. Germline V gene sequence: CDR1 LGHNA, CDR2 YSLEER. The chain's CDR3 is CASSQGWGKAGELFF. The CDR3 DNA is TGCGCCAGCAGCCAAGGGTGGGGTAAAGCCGGGGAGCTGTTTTTT.

The chain links TRBV12-3 or TRBV12-4 to TRBJ2-2; tentatively, D is TRBD1 or TRBD2 (5 bases each). V was shortened by 5 bases and J by 1 base, with 17 bases between the two germline ends. This CDR3 contains 17 residues. In nucleotides, the CDR3 is TGTGCCAGCAGTCAACACCTCGGGACCCTGAACACCGGGGAGCTGTTTTTT. It encodes CASSQHLGTLNTGELFF.

Within the sample, this clonotype is medium-sized. The CDR3 spells CASSRLLEAFF. CDR3 nucleotide sequence: TGTGCCAGCAGCCGACTGCTTGAAGCTTTCTTT. This chain connects TRBV5-6 to TRBJ1-1; no definite D call. The germline CDR1 and CDR2 sequences are SGHDT and YYEEEE. The CDR3 spans 11 residues. The V gene lost 4 bases and the J gene lost 7 bases, with 8 bases spanning the gap.

The chain joins TRBV6-5 to TRBJ2-1; 7 bases are a match to TRBD2. The germline gives CDR1 MNHEY, CDR2 SVGAGI. J gave up 0 bases and V 6 bases, and 14 bases lay outside the gene matches. CDR3 length: 18 amino acids. CDR3 amino acids: CASRKKTMGGGSYNEQFF. In DNA form, the CDR3 reads TGTGCCAGCAGAAAAAAAACGATGGGGGGGGGCTCCTACAATGAGCAGTTCTTC.

This clonotype was seen at least ten times. The chain joins TRBV20-1 to TRBJ1-4; D gene ambiguous. This CDR3 has 13 residues. Germline loops: CDR1 DFQATT, CDR2 SNEGSKA (reference sequence). Trimming took 2 bases from V and 0 from J, leaving 4 bases between them. In DNA, the CDR3 is TGCAGTGCTAGAATTACAACTAATGAAAAACTGTTTTTT. This encodes CSARITTNEKLFF.

J is TRBJ1-1 and V is TRBV27, with D perhaps matching TRBD1 (5 bases). This CDR3 is built from 18 residues. Germline V lookup: CDR1 MNHEY, CDR2 SMNVEV (reference sequence). Trimming removed 8 bases at V and 0 bases at J, with 25 bases between. CDR3 sequence (DNA): TGTGCCAGCCCTTACGCGGGGACCCGGAGGAATATGAACACTGAAGCTTTCTTT. The encoded protein is CASPYAGTRRNMNTEAFF.

This clonotype came up many times. This chain uses TRBV18 with TRBJ2-3, with 7 bases fitting TRBD1. V lost 1 base, J lost 2 bases, and 3 bases stayed unmatched. CDR1 and CDR2 from the germline V gene are KGHSH and LQKENI. The CDR3 spans 15 residues. The CDR3: CASSPQGAHTDTQYF. Here the CDR3 DNA reads TGTGCCAGCTCACCACAGGGGGCGCACACAGATACGCAGTATTTT.

The table lists this clonotype with a few counts. This chain uses TRBV10-3 with TRBJ2-7, with no clear D. V dropped 3 bases and J dropped 4 bases, with 10 bases sitting between them. The germline V gene encodes CDR1 ENHRY and CDR2 SYGVKD. The CDR3 spans 13 residues. The CDR3 DNA sequence: TGTGCCATCAGTGATGGGCTGACGTACGAGCAGTACTTC. Protein sequence: CAISDGLTYEQYF.

This clonotype was counted only a few times. V and J are TRBV7-8 and TRBJ2-5; a possible D gene is TRBD2 (5 bases). The germline V gene encodes CDR1 SGHVS and CDR2 FQNEAQ. V lost 0 bases and J 3 bases, leaving 5 bases between the germline ends. The CDR3 consists of 13 residues. Written as DNA, the CDR3 is TGTGCCAGCAGCTTAGCCGGGAAAGAGACCCAGTACTTC. Its protein product is CASSLAGKETQYF.

This clonotype appeared many times. The chain couples TRBV28 to TRBJ1-6; no firm D call. V dropped 5 bases and J dropped 16 bases, with 15 bases sitting between them. The CDR3 runs to 12 residues. In germline, CDR1 is MDHEN, CDR2 SYDVKM. This chain's CDR3 is CASSPLFEGLHF. The CDR3 DNA is TGTGCCAGCAGTCCCCTGTTTGAGGGTCTCCACTTT.